This TCR beta chain is from a study of regulatory T cells in long-lasting Graves disease. This clonotype was seen many times. Time point in this sample: newly diagnosed GD, antithyroid drugs for less than 3 months. PBMCs were the source of the RNA used for TCR sequencing. It was an endocrinology department in Xi'an, China, that provided the patients. Arm-PCR of CDR3 regions and iRepertoire HTBI primers were used to build TCR beta libraries. TCRdb fed the multiplex PCR reads into MiXCR, producing one record per CDR3 protein. The table records about 220,000 distinct CDR3 sequences, around a fifth of them present only once. This sample was also put to use in a study of T cells in Graves' hyperthyroidism and ophthalmopathy. Turning to that study: Blood also carried most thyroid clonotypes expanded above 0.001.

The input for sequencing was peripheral blood mononuclear cells (PBMCs), taken at new diagnosis, from a patient treated with antithyroid drugs. The clonotype comes from a woman aged 25-40 years with Graves disease.

CDR3 in DNA: TGTGCCAGCAGATCCGGACAGGGCTACACCGGGGAGCTGTTTTTT. Protein: CASRSGQGYTGELFF. The chain links TRBV12-3 or TRBV12-4 to TRBJ2-2; 8 nucleotides agree with TRBD1. Trimming at V came to 6 bases and at J to 3 bases, leaving 6 bases not matched to a gene. The CDR3 contains 15 residues.